This entry concerns a single T cell receptor beta chain. Its antigen is not identified. Assay used: immunoSEQ multiplex PCR; TCRdb lists only in-frame clones, some missing. The sample lists around 150,000 clones, roughly 89% occurring once. The V end lost 2 bases, the J end lost 0 bases, and 11 bases lay between the germline ends. The germline gives CDR1 MDHEN, CDR2 SYDVKM. The CDR3 spans 17 residues. These data originate in a study of T cell responses to AZD1222 COVID-19 vaccine. Study-wide results and limits: Donors were mostly white British, more females; clonal diversity possibly underestimated. Baseline testing showed seropositivity in only 6 or 7 AZD1222 recipients.

The sequences come from peripheral blood, collected on day 0 of AZD1222 vaccination. V gene TRBV28 combines with J gene TRBJ1-6; tentative D call: TRBD1 (5 bases). This clonotype was sampled from an adult in good health. CDR3 sequence: CASSLPTESSYNSPLHF. The CDR3 coding sequence is TGTGCCAGCAGTTTACCGACAGAAAGCTCCTATAATTCACCCCTCCACTTT.